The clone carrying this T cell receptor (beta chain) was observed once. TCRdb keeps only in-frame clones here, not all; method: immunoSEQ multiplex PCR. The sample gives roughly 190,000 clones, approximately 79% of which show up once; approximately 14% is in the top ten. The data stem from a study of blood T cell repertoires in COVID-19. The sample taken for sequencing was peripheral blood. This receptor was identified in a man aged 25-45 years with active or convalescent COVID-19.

Here the CDR3 reads CATSSPGESQPQHF. DNA for the CDR3: TGTGCCACCAGTTCTCCGGGGGAGAGTCAGCCCCAGCATTTT. This chain uses TRBV24-1 with TRBJ1-5, with D possibly matching TRBD1 (5 bases). V was cut by 6 bases and J by 6 bases, with 14 bases left in between. Germline CDR1 reads KGHDR; CDR2 reads SFDVKD. This CDR3 contains 14 residues.